This TCR beta chain originates from a study of blood T cell repertoires in COVID-19. Study overall: Researchers got acute and convalescent COVID-19 samples from the United States, Italy and Spain.

Libraries were prepared by immunoSEQ multiplex PCR; TCRdb keeps only in-frame clonotypes and omits some of them. The table records roughly 130,000 clones, 90% of them present only once. Germline V lookup: CDR1 SNHLY, CDR2 FYNNEI. Trimming shortened V by 5 bases and J by 3 bases, and 13 bases separated the two germline ends. The CDR3 runs to 14 residues. The chain has TRBV2 and TRBJ1-2; possible D gene TRBD1, 5 bases. This receptor was identified in a man aged 55 to 70 with COVID-19, enrolled during active disease. Sequenced input: peripheral blood. The CDR3 DNA sequence: TGTGCCAGCAGTCCTGGGACGGGGGACTATGGCTACACCTTC. As protein: CASSPGTGDYGYTF.